This TCR beta chain was sequenced in a study of Ad26.COV2.S vaccination and SARS-CoV-2 variants. Only in-frame clones appear in the TCRdb table, and some are missing; sequencing was by immunoSEQ multiplex PCR. This sample has 350,000 to 450,000 clones, with 92% found just once. Concerning this clone itself: What it binds is not known.

Study-level points and caveats: The study found higher spike-specific TCR breadth in vaccine than placebo recipients. Possible underestimation of total T cell responses by the TCR breadth and depth analyses was noted.

This specimen was peripheral blood, taken after recovery from COVID-19. This sequence originates from a human donor who had recovered from COVID-19.

The CDR3 bases are TGCGCCAGCCGAAGCGGGGGCCTTAACACCGGGGAGCTGTTTTTT. Encoded protein: CASRSGGLNTGELFF. The chain carries TRBV5-1 and TRBJ2-2; TRBD2 matches at 8 bases. After removal of 7 bases from V and 2 bases from J, the junction contained 7 bases not matched to a gene. This CDR3 comprises 15 residues. The germline V gene encodes CDR1 SGHRS and CDR2 YFSETQ. Supplemented by reference TRBV5-1 and TRBJ2-2, the full variable domain reads KAGVTQTPRYLIKTRGQQVTLSCSPISGHRSVSWYQQTPGQGLQFLFEYFSETQRNKGNFPGRFSGRQFSNSRSEMNVSTLELGDSALYLCASRSGGLNTGELFFGEGSRLTVL.